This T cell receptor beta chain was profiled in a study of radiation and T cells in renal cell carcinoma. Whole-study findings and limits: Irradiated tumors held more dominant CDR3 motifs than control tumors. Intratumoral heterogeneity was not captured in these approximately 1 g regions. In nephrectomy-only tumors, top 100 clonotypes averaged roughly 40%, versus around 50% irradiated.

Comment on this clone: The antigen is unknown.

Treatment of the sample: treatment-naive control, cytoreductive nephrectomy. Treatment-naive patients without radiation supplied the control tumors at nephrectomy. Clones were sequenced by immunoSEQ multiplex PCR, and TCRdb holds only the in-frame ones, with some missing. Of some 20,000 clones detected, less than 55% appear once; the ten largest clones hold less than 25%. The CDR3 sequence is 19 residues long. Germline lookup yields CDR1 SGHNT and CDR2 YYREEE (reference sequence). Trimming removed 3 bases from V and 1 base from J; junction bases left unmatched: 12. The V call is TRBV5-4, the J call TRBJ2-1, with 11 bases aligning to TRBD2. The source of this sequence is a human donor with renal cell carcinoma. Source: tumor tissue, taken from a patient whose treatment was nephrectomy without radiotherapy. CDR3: CASSSSWVAGGPSYNEQFF. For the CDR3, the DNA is TGTGCCAGCAGCTCGAGCTGGGTAGCGGGGGGGCCGTCCTACAATGAGCAGTTCTTC.